Listed below are T cell receptor beta chains from one sample, sequenced in a study of blood T cells in healthy people across ages. TCRdb redid the calling of the 5' RACE reads with MiXCR, one entry per CDR3 protein. The top ten hold roughly 13% of the sample, which has 950,000 to 1,200,000 distinct CDR3 sequences, more than 30% seen once. The sequencing input was blood. The receptors derive from a man aged 18 to 30 in good health. Both conserved end residues are part of each CDR3. Fields, in order: clone size, D gene, J gene, V gene, CDR3 protein. D genes are given only for firm matches. Rows may omit the clone size; those that give it use once, few, many or a size class.

size: -
D: -
J: TRBJ1-1
V: TRBV29-1
CDR3: CSVTGARGNTEAFF

size: -
D: TRBD1
J: TRBJ1-6
V: TRBV4-3
CDR3: CASSQVPPGQGYRNSPLHF

size: -
D: -
J: TRBJ2-2
V: TRBV12-3/TRBV12-4
CDR3: CASSLGSTTGELFF

size: few
D: -
J: TRBJ2-3
V: TRBV11-2
CDR3: CASSALTSTDTQYF

size: -
D: -
J: TRBJ2-3
V: TRBV14
CDR3: CASSHYPGTQYF

size: -
D: -
J: TRBJ1-1
V: TRBV15
CDR3: CATSRERDDDTEAFF

size: -
D: -
J: TRBJ1-5
V: TRBV15
CDR3: CATSGSDRSNQPQHF

size: few
D: -
J: TRBJ1-4
V: TRBV20-1
CDR3: CSARRDVATNEKLFF

size: -
D: TRBD1
J: TRBJ2-7
V: TRBV6-2/TRBV6-3
CDR3: CASSYIGTEAYEQYF

size: few
D: -
J: TRBJ2-3
V: TRBV4-3
CDR3: CASSQGAERDTQYF

size: -
D: -
J: -
V: TRBV5-4
CDR3: CASSSGMGTKAYEQYF

size: -
D: -
J: TRBJ1-3
V: TRBV12-3/TRBV12-4
CDR3: CASRTTGSGNTIYF

size: -
D: -
J: TRBJ2-2
V: TRBV9
CDR3: CASSVDPQRELFF

size: -
D: -
J: TRBJ1-1
V: TRBV3-1
CDR3: CASSQVGGNSEAFF

size: -
D: -
J: TRBJ2-1
V: TRBV3-1
CDR3: CASSPEAPNNEQFF

size: few
D: -
J: TRBJ2-5
V: TRBV9
CDR3: CASSPSPPGTAIQETQYF

size: -
D: -
J: TRBJ1-2
V: TRBV20-1
CDR3: CSATNPDYVYTF

size: -
D: -
J: TRBJ1-4
V: TRBV7-2
CDR3: CASTEGPGEKLFF

size: -
D: TRBD1
J: TRBJ2-7
V: TRBV9
CDR3: CASSAVAGTGPAREQYF

size: few
D: -
J: TRBJ1-2
V: TRBV12-3/TRBV12-4
CDR3: CASSLGGPDGYTF

size: few
D: TRBD2
J: TRBJ2-1
V: TRBV4-3
CDR3: CASSPMTSGGYNEQFF

size: -
D: -
J: TRBJ2-3
V: TRBV7-9
CDR3: CASSLDPASDTQYF

size: -
D: TRBD1
J: TRBJ1-2
V: TRBV6-5
CDR3: CASSSTGTGRGANYGYTF

size: -
D: TRBD2
J: TRBJ2-1
V: TRBV4-1
CDR3: CASSFPRGDSYNEQFF

size: -
D: -
J: TRBJ1-2
V: TRBV4-3
CDR3: CASSQGNDGYTF

size: -
D: TRBD1
J: TRBJ2-7
V: TRBV5-1
CDR3: CASSLVGTGNYNEQYF

size: few
D: -
J: -
V: TRBV4-3
CDR3: CASSLGGPYNEQYF

size: few
D: -
J: TRBJ2-3
V: TRBV4-3
CDR3: CASSPSAGQVRTDTQYF